This TCR beta chain was sequenced for a study of cytomegalovirus exposure and HLA in healthy donors. Study-level points and caveats: The classifier reportedly diagnosed cytomegalovirus status with high sensitivity and specificity. Differences between HLA loci emerged in a later analysis of TCR association rates, with DRB1 most and HLA-C fewest. In a later analysis, compared with equally common non-associated chains, HLA-associated beta chains were more expanded.

PCR employed 60 Vbeta and 13 Jbeta primers. Profiling relied on immunoSEQ multiplex PCR, and the TCRdb table lists in-frame clones only, not all of them. The table includes more than 130,000 clones, less than 85% detected once. This clone was seen only a few times. The antigen is not known. The CDR3 extends over 19 amino acids. V was pared by 1 base and J by 2 bases, with 15 bases of the junction left unmatched. Germline values: CDR1 LGHNA, CDR2 YNFKEQ. The genes are TRBV4-2 and TRBJ2-5; TRBD1 matches 8 bases. The source of this sequence is a man in his forties in good health and CMV-seropositive. The sample was PBMCs. The CDR3 region has the DNA TGTGCCAGCAGCCAAGGGACGAACTCGGGACAGGCTGATCAAGAGACCCAGTACTTC. It encodes CASSQGTNSGQADQETQYF.